These 27 T cell receptor beta chains were sequenced from one sample in a study of molecular identifiers for immune sequencing clone quantification. TCRdb re-derived calls from the PCR reads in MiXCR, one entry per CDR3 protein. The sample yields under 600,000 distinct CDR3 sequences, about 22% seen once. Sequencing was carried out using naive CD8+ T cells from blood, with Jurkat cell RNA spiked in. The subset was: FACS-sorted CD8+CD4-CCR7+CD45RA+ naive T cells. These receptors came from a human donor in good health. Some libraries in this study had Jurkat cell RNA spiked in.

This clonotype was detected ten times or more. The chain combines TRBV20-1 with TRBJ1-2, with D possibly TRBD1 on 6 matching bases. Germline V lookup: CDR1 DFQATT, CDR2 SNEGSKA (reference sequence). The CDR3 contains 14 residues. V was cut by 4 bases and J by 2 bases, with 14 bases left in between. The DNA for the CDR3 is TGCAGTGCTAACCCCTGGACAGAGAACTATGGCTACACCTTC. It is translated as CSANPWTENYGYTF.

The chain couples TRBV29-1 to TRBJ2-2; no definite D call. The CDR3 has 12 residues. V was shortened by 3 bases and J by 6 bases, with 8 bases between the two germline ends. Germline assignment: CDR1 SQVTM and CDR2 ANQGSEA. The CDR3 DNA sequence: TGCAGCGTTGAGGGTTCCGCCGGGGAGCTGTTTTTT. Its protein product is CSVEGSAGELFF.

In this sample, this clonotype turned up a few times. The V call is TRBV4-3, the J call TRBJ1-2, with TRBD1 matching 7 bases. The trim removed 2 bases at V and 6 bases at J, leaving 12 bases unmatched. Germline CDR1 reads LGHNA; CDR2 reads YSLEER. This CDR3 contains 16 residues. The CDR3 here is CASSQRGHGGLDGYTF. The DNA of the CDR3 is TGCGCCAGCAGCCAAAGGGGGCACGGAGGGTTAGATGGCTACACCTTC.

Ten or more counts support this clonotype. The V call is TRBV4-3, the J call TRBJ1-5; TRBD1 is a possible D gene (6 bases). The CDR3 is made up of 18 amino acids. Germline lookup yields CDR1 LGHNA and CDR2 YSLEER. Trimming stripped 0 bases from V and 7 bases from J, with 22 bases between. In DNA, the CDR3 is TGCGCCAGCAGCCAAGATTTTATCAGGGGTGGCGTCGGACAGCCCCAGCATTTT. Translated: CASSQDFIRGGVGQPQHF.

This clonotype was seen ten or more times. J is TRBJ1-1 and V is TRBV7-2, with a possible D match to TRBD1 (6 bases). The CDR3 runs to 15 residues. The V end lost 5 bases, the J end lost 4 bases, and 17 bases lay between the germline ends. CDR1 SGHTA and CDR2 FQGNSA come from the germline V gene. The CDR3 DNA reads TGTGCCAGCAGCCCAAGACCGGGGGCGGTCACTGAAGCTTTCTTT. Its protein is CASSPRPGAVTEAFF.

As to this clonotype: A much larger clonotype is one base distant, so this may be a read error. The chain combines TRBV9 with TRBJ2-3; TRBD1 matches 7 bases. Germline CDR1 is SGDLS and CDR2 is YYNGEE. The V segment lost 7 bases and the J segment 2 bases; nucleotides outside the gene matches: 10. This CDR3 is built from 15 residues. The CDR3 DNA sequence: TGTGCCAGCGGCACCCGGGACAGCCTCACAGATACGCAGTATTTT. Its protein product is CASGTRDSLTDTQYF.

The chain employs TRBV27 and TRBJ2-3; D not certain. The CDR3 loop spans 13 amino acids. Germline CDR1 MNHEY, CDR2 SMNVEV (reference sequence). The ends were cut back, 3 bases at V and 4 bases at J, with 8 bases in the middle. The chain's CDR3 is CASSLVRPDTQYF. The DNA of the CDR3 is TGTGCCAGCAGTTTGGTGAGACCAGATACGCAGTATTTT.

This clonotype was counted many times. This chain joins TRBV29-1 and TRBJ2-3; 12 positions agree with TRBD2. CDR1 SQVTM and CDR2 ANQGSEA come from the germline V gene. The CDR3 consists of 17 residues. After removal of 1 base from V and 4 bases from J, the junction contained 9 bases not matched to a gene. The CDR3 nucleotides read TGCAGCGTTGAAGGACTAGCGGGAGTCAGTGTGGCAGATACGCAGTATTTT. Protein sequence: CSVEGLAGVSVADTQYF.

To note about this clonotype: It may be a read error: a sequence one base away is much more abundant. The chain joins TRBV7-2 to TRBJ1-5, with 9 bases aligning to TRBD1. The V gene's germline CDR1 is SGHTA and CDR2 FQGNSA. The CDR3 contains 14 residues. The CDR3 region has the DNA TGTGCCAGCGGCTTCAACAGGGGGCATCAGCCCCAGCATTTT. Translated: CASGFNRGHQPQHF. Using reference TRBV7-2 and TRBJ1-5 for the parts outside the CDR3, the full variable domain is GAGVSQSPSNKVTEKGKDVELRCDPISGHTALYWYRQSLGQGLEFLIYFQGNSAPDKSGLPSDRFSAERTGGSVSTLTIQRTQQEDSAVYLCASGFNRGHQPQHFGDGTRLSIL.

J is TRBJ1-4 and V is TRBV27; possibly TRBD1 for D (6 bases). The germline V gene encodes CDR1 MNHEY and CDR2 SMNVEV (reference sequence). With 6 bases removed from V and 2 bases from J, the gap between germline ends came to 16 bases. The CDR3 has 16 residues. The CDR3 DNA is TGTGCCAGCAGACTTTATGGGGGCGCTACTAATGAAAAACTGTTTTTT. Encoded protein: CASRLYGGATNEKLFF.

This clonotype was found many times. The V call is TRBV4-3, the J call TRBJ2-3; D unresolved. Trimming took off 2 bases at V and 2 bases at J, with 11 bases between the two ends. The germline gives CDR1 LGHNA, CDR2 YSLEER. CDR3 length: 15 amino acids. The DNA for the CDR3 is TGCGCCAGCAGCCAAACGTGGGCTTCCACAGATACGCAGTATTTT. Its translation: CASSQTWASTDTQYF.

This clonotype occurred a few times. This chain links TRBV5-1 with TRBJ2-5; 8 nucleotides agree with TRBD1. V lost 5 bases to trimming and J lost 5 bases; unmatched junction nucleotides: 14. Germline V gene sequence: CDR1 SGHRS, CDR2 YFSETQ. The CDR3 covers 16 residues. CDR3 region: CASREATGAFVETQYF. The CDR3 DNA reads as TGCGCCAGCAGGGAAGCGACAGGGGCGTTTGTGGAGACCCAGTACTTC. The variable domain in full, completed from reference TRBV5-1 and TRBJ2-5, reads KAGVTQTPRYLIKTRGQQVTLSCSPISGHRSVSWYQQTPGQGLQFLFEYFSETQRNKGNFPGRFSGRQFSNSRSEMNVSTLELGDSALYLCASREATGAFVETQYFGPGTRLLVL.

Points on this clonotype: An end of the junction does not agree with germline; a read error may underlie this. The chain combines TRBV5-6 with TRBJ2-1; D not certain. CDR1 is SGHDT, CDR2 YYEEEE, per germline. The CDR3 contains 12 residues. This chain's CDR3 is CASSQGANGQFF. DNA of the CDR3: TGTGCCAGCAGCCAAGGAGCCAATGGGCAGTTCTTC.

The chain employs TRBV20-1 and TRBJ2-1, with 13 bases fitting TRBD2. Germline values: CDR1 DFQATT, CDR2 SNEGSKA (reference sequence). V gave up 4 bases and J gave up 10 bases; unmatched junction bases: 10. The CDR3 is 15 amino acids. The CDR3 bases are TGCAGTGCTATAGGACTAGCGGGAGTCATAGGGGAGCAGTTCTTC. Translating it yields CSAIGLAGVIGEQFF.

This clonotype showed up many times. The chain combines TRBV4-3 with TRBJ2-7; tentatively, D is TRBD1 (5 bases). The CDR3 has 13 amino acids. Germline V gene lookup returns CDR1 LGHNA and CDR2 YSLEER. The V end lost 1 base, the J end lost 4 bases, and 8 bases lay between the germline ends. The chain's CDR3 is CASSQGRAYEQYF. CDR3 nucleotides: TGCGCCAGCAGCCAAGGCAGGGCGTACGAGCAGTACTTC.

This clonotype was seen many times. This chain connects TRBV28 to TRBJ1-5; D unresolved. V was shortened by 6 bases and J by 7 bases, with 10 bases between the two germline ends. Germline values: CDR1 MDHEN, CDR2 SYDVKM. The CDR3 spans 12 residues. CDR3 in amino acids: CASSSPKQPQHF. The CDR3 DNA reads as TGTGCCAGCAGCTCCCCGAAGCAGCCCCAGCATTTT. Looking up the rest from reference TRBV28 and TRBJ1-5 gives the full variable domain: DVKVTQSSRYLVKRTGEKVFLECVQDMDHENMFWYRQDPGLGLRLIYFSYDVKMKEKGDIPEGYSVSREKKERFSLILESASTNQTSMYLCASSSPKQPQHFGDGTRLSIL.

This clonotype has at least ten counts. J is TRBJ2-1 and V is TRBV29-1, with D possibly being TRBD1 (5 bases). The V and J ends lost 1 base and 9 bases respectively, with 13 bases between them. The CDR3 spans 13 residues. Germline lookup yields CDR1 SQVTM and CDR2 ANQGSEA. The CDR3 loop reads CSVEGLRVGEQFF. CDR3 nucleotide sequence: TGCAGCGTTGAAGGGCTCAGGGTCGGTGAGCAGTTCTTC.

V is TRBV12-3 or TRBV12-4 and J is TRBJ2-3, with 9 bases identical to TRBD1. V shed 5 bases, J shed 2 bases, and the junction held 5 bases outside the gene matches. This CDR3 has 15 residues. CDR3 coding DNA: TGTGCCAGCAGTACACAGGGGGCCCTCACAGATACGCAGTATTTT. Protein sequence: CASSTQGALTDTQYF.

This clonotype was recorded many times. The rearrangement uses TRBV9 and TRBJ1-2; 9 bases fit TRBD1. Germline loops: CDR1 SGDLS, CDR2 YYNGEE. The V and J ends lost 3 bases and 1 base, in that order; junction bases with no gene match: 10. CDR3 size: 17 residues. The CDR3 bases are TGTGCCAGCAGCGCAGGACAGGGGCTAGGTATTAACTATGGCTACACCTTC. The encoded protein is CASSAGQGLGINYGYTF.

As to this clonotype: This may come from a read error, since a much larger clone is one base off. This rearrangement joins TRBV28 to TRBJ2-7; perhaps TRBD1 as D (6 bases). This CDR3 contains 15 residues. Germline loops: CDR1 MDHEN, CDR2 SYDVKM. In DNA, the CDR3 is TGTCCCAGCAACAGCCGGGACACTCGCTCCTACGAGCAGTACTTC. Its protein is CPSNSRDTRSYEQYF.

Turning to this clonotype: A single base separates this from a much larger clone, so it may be a read error. DNA for the CDR3: TGTGCCAGCAGCGACAGACTAGCGGGGGCTGCCCGGATCGACGAGCAGTACTTC. Its protein product is CASSDRLAGAARIDEQYF. This chain uses TRBV11-2 with TRBJ2-7; TRBD2 aligns across 12 bases. The CDR3 is 18 amino acids. Trimming at V came to 5 bases and at J to 5 bases, leaving 16 bases not matched to a gene. Germline V gene lookup returns CDR1 SGHAT and CDR2 FQNNGV.

The CDR3 DNA sequence: TGTGCCAGCAGTTACTCGCCTACCACAGATACGCAGTATTTT. It is translated as CASSYSPTTDTQYF. This chain uses TRBV6-2 or TRBV6-3 with TRBJ2-3; D unclear. Trimming shortened V by 0 bases and J by 2 bases, and 6 bases separated the two germline ends. The CDR3 has 14 residues. CDR1 and CDR2 (germline): MNHEY, SVGEGT.

V and J are TRBV4-1 and TRBJ1-1; TRBD1 matches 11 bases. V lost 5 bases and J lost 6; bases outside the gene matches: 8. The CDR3 covers 15 residues. Germline V gene sequence: CDR1 MGHRA, CDR2 YSYEKL. CDR3 sequence reads: CASSVTRDRGAEAFF. DNA for the CDR3: TGCGCCAGCAGCGTAACGCGGGACAGGGGGGCTGAAGCTTTCTTT.

The sample holds many counts of this clonotype. V usage is TRBV5-8 and J usage is TRBJ2-7, with D unresolved. This CDR3 is 11 amino acids long. Germline V CDR1 and CDR2: SGHTS, YDEGEE. The germline V and J ends were trimmed by 4 bases and 7 bases, with 9 bases remaining between them. CDR3 loop: CASSNLGEQYF. Here the CDR3 DNA reads TGTGCCAGCAGCAATCTGGGGGAGCAGTACTTC.

V usage is TRBV9 and J usage is TRBJ1-5, with D perhaps matching TRBD1 (5 bases). The CDR3 extends over 15 amino acids. Germline V gives CDR1 SGDLS, CDR2 YYNGEE. V was trimmed by 5 bases and J by 6 bases, leaving 18 bases between them. CDR3: CASSEGAKASQPQHF. As DNA, the CDR3 is TGTGCCAGCAGTGAAGGGGCCAAAGCGAGTCAGCCCCAGCATTTT.

At least ten counts were recorded for this clonotype. J is TRBJ2-7 and V is TRBV29-1; TRBD2 aligns across 12 bases. The trim removed 4 bases at V and 7 bases at J, leaving 8 bases unmatched. The CDR3 loop spans 14 amino acids. Germline CDR1 reads SQVTM; CDR2 reads ANQGSEA. CDR3 loop: CSVGRTSGKYEQYF. The CDR3 DNA reads TGCAGCGTTGGAAGGACTAGCGGGAAATATGAGCAGTACTTC.

This clonotype has just a few counts. The chain links TRBV18 to TRBJ2-2; D is unclear. The CDR3 covers 16 residues. V dropped 1 base and J dropped 0 bases, with 9 bases sitting between them. Germline-derived CDR1 and CDR2 are KGHSH and LQKENI. The CDR3 bases are TGTGCCAGCTCACCACTTGGGATAACGAACACCGGGGAGCTGTTTTTT. It translates to CASSPLGITNTGELFF.